These 6 T cell receptor beta chains were sequenced from one sample in a study of OX40 agonist ivuxolimab in advanced cancers. Sequencing used immunoSEQ multiplex PCR; TCRdb keeps in-frame clones, though not all of them. The top ten hold 1.5% to 2% of the sample, which has about 35,000 clones, 84% seen once. Sequencing used CD4+ or CD8+ T cells sorted from blood, obtained in a trial of the OX40 agonist ivuxolimab. These receptors all stem from an adult with an advanced solid tumor such as melanoma, head and neck, liver or kidney cancer.

CDR3 in amino acids: CAWTKLDRGWVNTEAFF. In nucleotides, the CDR3 is TGTGCCTGGACTAAACTCGACAGGGGATGGGTGAACACTGAAGCTTTCTTT. The rearrangement links TRBV30 to TRBJ1-1, with 8 bases identical to TRBD1. The ends lost 4 bases at V and 0 bases at J; junction bases unmatched: 13. CDR3 length: 17 amino acids. Germline V lookup: CDR1 GTSNPN, CDR2 SVGIG (reference sequence).

The rearrangement links TRBV9 to TRBJ2-5; TRBD2 aligns across 7 bases. Per the germline V gene, CDR1 is SGDLS and CDR2 is YYNGEE. Trimming removed 4 bases from V and 1 base from J; junction bases left unmatched: 13. The CDR3 length is 17 residues. CDR3 protein: CASSTWGGSGIQETQYF. CDR3 nucleotide sequence: TGTGCCAGCAGCACTTGGGGAGGGAGCGGGATCCAAGAGACCCAGTACTTC.

V and J are TRBV18 and TRBJ2-5; TRBD2 aligns across 10 bases. The V segment lost 4 bases and the J segment 2 bases; nucleotides outside the gene matches: 1. Germline V gene sequence: CDR1 KGHSH, CDR2 LQKENI. This CDR3 comprises 14 residues. The CDR3 nucleotides read TGTGCCAGCTCACGGACTAGCGGTCAAGAGACCCAGTACTTC. Protein: CASSRTSGQETQYF. The full variable domain, its missing parts supplied by reference TRBV18 and TRBJ2-5, is NAGVMQNPRHLVRRRGQEARLRCSPMKGHSHVYWYRQLPEEGLKFMVYLQKENIIDESGMPKERFSAEFPKEGPSILRIQQVVRGDSAAYFCASSRTSGQETQYFGPGTRLLVL.

This chain links TRBV6-5 with TRBJ2-7, with 8 nucleotides matching TRBD1. The CDR3 runs 15 residues. Losses at the gene ends were 8 bases for V and 2 bases for J; bases not matched to a gene: 11. Germline CDR1 and CDR2: MNHEY and SVGAGI. In DNA form, the CDR3 reads TGTGCCAGCTCTCCGACAGGGGTGCTTCCCTACGAGCAGTACTTC. This codes for CASSPTGVLPYEQYF.

The chain links TRBV7-2 to TRBJ1-5; 8 positions agree with TRBD1. V was pared by 5 bases and J by 7 bases, with 10 bases of the junction left unmatched. The CDR3 has 15 residues. The germline gives CDR1 SGHTA, CDR2 FQGNSA. The DNA of the CDR3 is TGTGCCAGCAGCGAGCGACAGGGGTTGGTGCAGCCCCAGCATTTT. It translates to CASSERQGLVQPQHF.

This clone was seen more than once but under ten times. The chain carries TRBV6-1 and TRBJ1-1; no definite D call. The CDR3 totals 15 residues. Germline V gene data show CDR1 as MNHNS and CDR2 as SASEGT. Trimming cost V 2 bases and J 4 bases, with 14 bases left between them. CDR3 loop: CASSEMLKKGTEAFF. In nucleotides, the CDR3 is TGTGCCAGCAGTGAAATGCTTAAGAAGGGCACTGAAGCTTTCTTT.